This T cell receptor beta chain was identified during a study of follicular helper T cells after annual influenza vaccination. As for time point: 2014-2015 season, pre-vaccination. Assay used: immunoSEQ multiplex PCR; TCRdb lists only in-frame clones, some missing. The repertoire has about 11,000 clones, roughly 77% of them found once; the top ten carry 0.7% to 0.95%. Germline V gives CDR1 SGHTS, CDR2 YDEGEE. V dropped 3 bases and J dropped 11 bases, with 23 bases sitting between them. This CDR3 region has 15 residues. The chain employs TRBV5-8 and TRBJ1-1; D is ambiguous. This receptor was obtained from an adult who received the influenza vaccine. Sequencing used CXCR5- memory CD4+ T cells sorted from blood, obtained on the day of influenza vaccination. In nucleotides, the CDR3 is TGTGCCAGCAGCTGGGATATTAGGTTGGGATCGGCGGCTTTCTTT. Translation: CASSWDIRLGSAAFF.